This T cell receptor beta chain stems from a study of blood T cell repertoires in COVID-19. V was trimmed by 4 bases and J by 6 bases, leaving 9 bases between them. In germline, CDR1 is KGHSH, CDR2 LQKENI. CDR3 length: 13 residues. TCRdb's copy holds only in-frame clones and misses some; the assay was immunoSEQ multiplex PCR. The table lists approximately 250,000 clones, around 78% of them singletons. Sequenced input: peripheral blood. The gene calls are TRBV18 and TRBJ2-2, with a possible D match to TRBD2 (6 bases). The source is a man aged 55 to 69 who had recovered from COVID-19. The CDR3 nucleotides are TGTGCCAGCTCACGGAGGGAGGCCGGGGAGCTGTTTTTT. Amino acid sequence: CASSRREAGELFF.